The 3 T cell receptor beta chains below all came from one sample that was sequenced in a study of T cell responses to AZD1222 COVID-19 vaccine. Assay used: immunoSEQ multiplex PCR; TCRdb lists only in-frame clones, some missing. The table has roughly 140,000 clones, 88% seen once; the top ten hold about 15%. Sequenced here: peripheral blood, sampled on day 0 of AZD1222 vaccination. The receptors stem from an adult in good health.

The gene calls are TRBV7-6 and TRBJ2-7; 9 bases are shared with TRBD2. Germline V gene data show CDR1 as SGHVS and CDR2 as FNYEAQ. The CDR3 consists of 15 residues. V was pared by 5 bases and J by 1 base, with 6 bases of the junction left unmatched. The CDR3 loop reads CASSESGGPSYEQYF. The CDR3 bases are TGTGCCAGCAGCGAAAGCGGGGGGCCTTCCTACGAGCAGTACTTC.

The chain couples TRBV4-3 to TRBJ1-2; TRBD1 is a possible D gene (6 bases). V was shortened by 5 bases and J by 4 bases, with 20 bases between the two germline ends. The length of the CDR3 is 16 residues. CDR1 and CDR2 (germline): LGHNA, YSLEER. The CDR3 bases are TGCGCCAGCAGCGACCATGGGTCAGGGGAACTCTATGGCTACACCTTC. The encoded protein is CASSDHGSGELYGYTF.

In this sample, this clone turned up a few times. The CDR3 loop reads CASRPVPNYGYTF. In DNA form, the CDR3 reads TGTGCCAGCCGCCCGGTACCTAACTATGGCTACACCTTC. The chain is built from TRBV9 and TRBJ1-2, with unresolved D. V shed 7 bases and J shed 0 bases, with 10 bases lying between them. The germline V gene encodes CDR1 SGDLS and CDR2 YYNGEE. This CDR3 has 13 amino acids.